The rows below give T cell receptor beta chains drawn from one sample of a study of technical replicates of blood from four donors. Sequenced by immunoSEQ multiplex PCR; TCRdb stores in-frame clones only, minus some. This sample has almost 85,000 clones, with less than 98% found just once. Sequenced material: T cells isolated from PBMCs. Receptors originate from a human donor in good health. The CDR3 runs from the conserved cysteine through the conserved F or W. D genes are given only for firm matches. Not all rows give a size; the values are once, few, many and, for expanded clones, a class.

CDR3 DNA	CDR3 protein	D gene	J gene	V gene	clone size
TGCGCCAGCAGCCCACTCCGGGGGGCCACCTTCTATGGCTACACCTTC	CASSPLRGATFYGYTF	-	TRBJ1-2	TRBV5-1	-
TGTGGCTCGAGACAGGGGAGGAGCAATCAGCCCCAGCATTTT	CGSRQGRSNQPQHF	TRBD1	TRBJ1-5	TRBV6-1	-
TGCGCCAGCAGATATTTTAGTGGGCTGAACACTGAAGCTTTCTTT	CASRYFSGLNTEAFF	-	TRBJ1-1	TRBV5-1	-
TGCAGCGCCAGCCCCGGGGGCACAGATACGCAGTATTTT	CSASPGGTDTQYF	-	TRBJ2-3	TRBV29-1	-
TGTGCCAGCAGCTTAATCGGAGCCAAAAACATTCAGTACTTC	CASSLIGAKNIQYF	-	TRBJ2-4	TRBV11-3	-
TGTGCCAGCAGTGATGGTCTGGGAGAAGAGACCCAGTACTTC	CASSDGLGEETQYF	-	TRBJ2-5	TRBV2	-
TGTGCCAGCAGCTTAGCTCGGGGTTCGAATACGCAGTATTTT	CASSLARGSNTQYF	-	TRBJ2-3	TRBV7-2	-
TGCGCCAGCAGCTTGACCACAGGGGGGGCTGGAAACACCATATATTTT	CASSLTTGGAGNTIYF	TRBD1	TRBJ1-3	TRBV5-1	-
TGTGCCAGCAGCTTAGTCGTGGGCATGAACACTGAAGCTTTCTTT	CASSLVVGMNTEAFF	-	TRBJ1-1	TRBV7-9	-
TGTGCCAGCAGCTCGTCTACGGGACTCAGGGACCCAGATACGCAGTATTTT	CASSSSTGLRDPDTQYF	-	TRBJ2-3	TRBV11-3	-
TGTGCCAGCAGTGAATCCCGGACAGGCAGGGGGGAGACCCAGTACTTC	CASSESRTGRGETQYF	TRBD1	TRBJ2-5	TRBV2	-
TGCGCCAGCAGCCTGGGGACAGTTCAAATGAACACTGAAGCTTTCTTT	CASSLGTVQMNTEAFF	TRBD1	TRBJ1-1	TRBV5-1	-
TGCGCCAGCAGCTTGTTGGGAGGGACGAACACCGGGGAGCTGTTTTTT	CASSLLGGTNTGELFF	TRBD2	TRBJ2-2	TRBV5-1	-
TGTGCCAGCAGCCCCCGACTAGCGGGGGGGCTGGGCGGGGAGCTGTTTTTT	CASSPRLAGGLGGELFF	TRBD2	TRBJ2-2	TRBV7-9	-
TGCAGCGCCCCCCCGGGCCTAGCGGGTCCCAATGAGCAGTTCTTC	CSAPPGLAGPNEQFF	TRBD2	TRBJ2-1	TRBV29-1	-
TGTGCCAGCAGCTTAGGGGACTGGGCTGAAGCTTTCTTT	CASSLGDWAEAFF	-	TRBJ1-1	TRBV7-9	-
TGTGCCAGCAGCGTAGCTACGGGTTACGAGCAGTACTTC	CASSVATGYEQYF	-	TRBJ2-7	TRBV9	-
TGTGCCAGCAGTGAAATAGCGGGGGTCTCCACAGATACGCAGTATTTT	CASSEIAGVSTDTQYF	TRBD2	TRBJ2-3	TRBV6-1	-
TGTGCCAGCAGTGAACCGGGACAGGGGGTGGAAGAGACCCAGTACTTC	CASSEPGQGVEETQYF	TRBD1	TRBJ2-5	TRBV2	-
TGCGCCAGCAGTCTAGGCAGGTGGCGAGCGGGTGGGGGGGACGATACGCAGTATTTT	CASSLGRWRAGGGDDTQYF	TRBD2	TRBJ2-3	TRBV10-2	-
TGCGCCAGCAGTGAACAGGGGTGGGGGGCCAACGTCCTGACTTTC	CASSEQGWGANVLTF	TRBD1	TRBJ2-6	TRBV10-2	-
TGTGCCAGCAGTGAAGCGAGCACGTTCTATGGCTACACCTTC	CASSEASTFYGYTF	-	TRBJ1-2	TRBV6-1	-
TGTGCCAGCAGCTCGGACAGGGGAGGGTTGGGCTACACCTTC	CASSSDRGGLGYTF	TRBD1	TRBJ1-2	TRBV11-2	once
TGTGCCAGCAGTTCACAGGGGGGAATTAATGAAAAACTGTTTTTT	CASSSQGGINEKLFF	TRBD1	TRBJ1-4	TRBV28	-
TGTGCCAGCAGCTCACCCCGGACAGGTATTTCCTATGGCTACACCTTC	CASSSPRTGISYGYTF	TRBD1	TRBJ1-2	TRBV11-2	once
TGTGCCAGCAGCTTAGGCCTTAGCGGGGGTAAAGAGACCCAGTACTTC	CASSLGLSGGKETQYF	TRBD2	TRBJ2-5	TRBV7-9	-
TGTGCCAGCAGCGCAACAGCGGGTTACTCCTACGAGCAGTACTTC	CASSATAGYSYEQYF	-	TRBJ2-7	TRBV7-2	-
TGTGCCAGCAGTCTCCGGACTAGCGGGTACGAGCAGTACTTC	CASSLRTSGYEQYF	TRBD2	TRBJ2-7	TRBV28	-
TGTGCCTGCCAACAGGGAGCTTCCTTCTATGGCTACACCTTC	CACQQGASFYGYTF	-	TRBJ1-2	TRBV30	-
TGTGCCACGGCTGCTCTTGAGGGACTAGCCGGGGAGCTGTTTTTT	CATAALEGLAGELFF	TRBD2	TRBJ2-2	TRBV10-3	-
TGTGCCAGCAGTTCAAGACAGGGGCGAGAGACCCAGTACTTC	CASSSRQGRETQYF	TRBD1	TRBJ2-5	TRBV6-5	-
TGTGCCAGCAGCCTCGGGACATTGAACACCGGGGAGCTGTTTTTT	CASSLGTLNTGELFF	-	TRBJ2-2	TRBV5-6	-
TGCGCCAGCAGTGAGGTTCGTTCCGCGGAACCGAACACCGGGGAGCTGTTTTTT	CASSEVRSAEPNTGELFF	-	TRBJ2-2	TRBV10-1	-
TGTGCCAGCTGGGGTGAGGGTCAGCCCCAGCATTTT	CASWGEGQPQHF	-	TRBJ1-5	TRBV2	-
TGCGCCAGCAGCCTCGCCGGGAGGTCGGAAGCTTTCTTT	CASSLAGRSEAFF	-	TRBJ1-1	TRBV5-1	-
TGTGCCAGCTCACCCCAGAAGGGGAAATCCTACGAGCAGTACTTC	CASSPQKGKSYEQYF	-	TRBJ2-7	TRBV18	once
TGTGCCAGCAGCTTTCAGACAGGGCCCTACAATGAGCAGTTCTTC	CASSFQTGPYNEQFF	TRBD1	TRBJ2-1	TRBV7-6	-
TGCGCCAGCAAAAGCGCCAGCGCTAATGAAAAACTGTTTTTT	CASKSASANEKLFF	-	TRBJ1-4	TRBV5-1	-
TGTGCCAGCAGCCAGGTGTTTCCCGGGGAGCTGTTTTTT	CASSQVFPGELFF	-	TRBJ2-2	TRBV7-9	-
TGTGCCAGCCGATTGACTAGACTCTACGAGCAGTACTTC	CASRLTRLYEQYF	-	TRBJ2-7	TRBV28	-
TGTGCCAGCATGTTTTCGGTTCAAGAGACCCAGTACTTC	CASMFSVQETQYF	-	TRBJ2-5	TRBV28	-
TGTGCCAGCAACGACAGGGGAATCTCCTACGAGCAGTACTTC	CASNDRGISYEQYF	TRBD1	TRBJ2-7	TRBV6-1	once
TGTGCCAGCAGTGAACGATCGGGAGTGTCAAATGAGCAGTTCTTC	CASSERSGVSNEQFF	-	TRBJ2-1	TRBV2	-
TGCGCCAGCAGCCACCCTAGCGGGAGGTTCTACAATGAGCAGTTCTTC	CASSHPSGRFYNEQFF	TRBD2	TRBJ2-1	TRBV4-1	once
TGCGCCAGCAGTGAATTCAGGGATACCTACGAGCAGTACTTC	CASSEFRDTYEQYF	-	TRBJ2-7	TRBV10-1	-
TGTGCCAGCAGTTACGGCGAGGGGGCGGGGGAGCAGTACTTC	CASSYGEGAGEQYF	-	TRBJ2-7	TRBV6-6	-